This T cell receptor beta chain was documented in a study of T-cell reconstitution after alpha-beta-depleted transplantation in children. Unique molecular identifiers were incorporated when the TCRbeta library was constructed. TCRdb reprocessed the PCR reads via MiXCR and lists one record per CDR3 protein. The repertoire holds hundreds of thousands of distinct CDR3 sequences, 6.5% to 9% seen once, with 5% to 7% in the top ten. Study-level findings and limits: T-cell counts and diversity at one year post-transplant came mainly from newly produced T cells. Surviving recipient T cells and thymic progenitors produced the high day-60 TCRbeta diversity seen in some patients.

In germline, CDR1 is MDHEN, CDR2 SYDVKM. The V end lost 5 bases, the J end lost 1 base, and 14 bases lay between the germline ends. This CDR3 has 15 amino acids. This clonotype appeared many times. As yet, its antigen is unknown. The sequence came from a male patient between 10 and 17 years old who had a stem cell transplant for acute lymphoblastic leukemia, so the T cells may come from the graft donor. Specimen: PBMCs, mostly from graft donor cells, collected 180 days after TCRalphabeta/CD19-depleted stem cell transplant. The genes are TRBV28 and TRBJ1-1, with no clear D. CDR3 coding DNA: TGTGCCAGCAGTCCCTACTCTACATGGAACACTGAAGCTTTCTTT. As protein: CASSPYSTWNTEAFF.